This entry lists 14 T cell receptor beta chains sequenced from one sample in a study of cytomegalovirus exposure and HLA in healthy donors. This PCR relied on a set of 60 Vbeta primers and 13 Jbeta primers. Method: immunoSEQ multiplex PCR; TCRdb's copy keeps in-frame clones and lacks some. The table lists about 190,000 clones, around 86% of them singletons. The material sequenced was PBMCs. These receptors came from a man aged 40-50 years in good health and CMV-seropositive.

This clone occurred a few times. The J gene is TRBJ1-2, the V gene TRBV6-6, with unresolved D. Germline V lookup: CDR1 MNHNY, CDR2 SVGAGI (reference sequence). Trimming stripped 0 bases from V and 4 bases from J, with 12 bases between. CDR3 size: 15 residues. The CDR3 is CASSYSARAGYGYTF. Written as DNA, the CDR3 is TGTGCCAGCAGTTACTCGGCGAGGGCCGGCTATGGCTACACCTTC.

V gene TRBV6-5 combines with J gene TRBJ2-1; D is unresolved. In germline, CDR1 is MNHEY, CDR2 SVGAGI. The CDR3 is made up of 16 amino acids. Trimming cost V 0 bases and J 4 bases, with 13 bases left between them. The CDR3 DNA reads TGTGCCAGCAGTTACTCGATAATTGGTAGATACAATGAGCAGTTCTTC. Encoded protein: CASSYSIIGRYNEQFF.

The V call is TRBV5-1, the J call TRBJ2-1; 8 positions match TRBD1. Germline loops: CDR1 SGHRS, CDR2 YFSETQ. V lost 4 bases, J lost 9 bases, and 12 bases stayed unmatched. The CDR3 contains 15 residues. CDR3 bases: TGCGCCAGCAGCCTAGACAGGGGAACATCCAGTGAGCAGTTCTTC. Its protein is CASSLDRGTSSEQFF.

The chain links TRBV7-2 to TRBJ1-1, with D maybe TRBD1 (6 bases). The CDR3 runs to 14 residues. The germline V and J ends were trimmed by 5 bases and 7 bases, with 17 bases remaining between them. The germline CDR1 and CDR2 sequences are SGHTA and FQGNSA. The CDR3 loop reads CASSVQGELSEAFF. Written as DNA, the CDR3 is TGTGCCAGCAGCGTACAGGGCGAGCTTAGTGAAGCTTTCTTT. The full variable domain, with the rest looked up from reference TRBV7-2 and TRBJ1-1, is GAGVSQSPSNKVTEKGKDVELRCDPISGHTALYWYRQSLGQGLEFLIYFQGNSAPDKSGLPSDRFSAERTGGSVSTLTIQRTQQEDSAVYLCASSVQGELSEAFFGQGTRLTVV.

This clone was recorded once. V is TRBV27 and J is TRBJ2-5; 13 positions match TRBD2. The CDR3 covers 16 residues. V shed 6 bases and J 2 bases; nucleotides not matched to a gene: 6. Germline assignment: CDR1 MNHEY and CDR2 SMNVEV (reference sequence). CDR3 in amino acids: CASRLMGLAGQETQYF. For the CDR3, the DNA is TGTGCCAGCAGGCTAATGGGACTAGCGGGGCAAGAGACCCAGTACTTC.

This chain joins TRBV6-5 and TRBJ1-1, with 9 bases matching TRBD1. This CDR3 contains 15 residues. The junction had 4 bases not matched to a gene; V was cut back by 4 bases and J by 1 base. The germline gives CDR1 MNHEY, CDR2 SVGAGI. The CDR3 is CASSLDRGGNTEAFF. CDR3 sequence (DNA): TGTGCCAGCAGTTTGGACAGGGGCGGGAACACTGAAGCTTTCTTT.

This clone occurred once. The genes are TRBV9 and TRBJ2-3, with TRBD1 matching over 10 bases. J was trimmed by 3 bases and V by 3 bases; bases with no gene match: 10. Germline lookup yields CDR1 SGDLS and CDR2 YYNGEE. This CDR3 spans 17 amino acids. The CDR3 spells CASSGKGQGEQTDTQYF. The DNA for the CDR3 is TGTGCCAGCAGCGGAAAAGGACAGGGGGAACAAACAGATACGCAGTATTTT.

The chain is built from TRBV7-2 and TRBJ2-5; 9 positions agree with TRBD1. This CDR3 has 15 residues. The ends lost 5 bases at V and 1 base at J; junction bases unmatched: 5. Looked up from germline, CDR1 is SGHTA and CDR2 is FQGNSA. Written as DNA, the CDR3 is TGTGCCAGCAGCCGTGTGACAGGGGGCCAAGAGACCCAGTACTTC. The encoded protein is CASSRVTGGQETQYF.

The chain joins TRBV28 to TRBJ2-5; the D gene is possibly TRBD2 (7 bases). Germline V lookup: CDR1 MDHEN, CDR2 SYDVKM. Trimming pared 7 bases from V and 0 bases from J, leaving 18 bases between. The CDR3 contains 16 residues. The CDR3 DNA is TGTGCCAGCACCTCGACGGGGGGCGGTCACCAAGAGACCCAGTACTTC. Amino acid sequence: CASTSTGGGHQETQYF.

V and J are TRBV5-1 and TRBJ2-7; D gene unclear. The germline V and J ends were trimmed by 2 bases and 6 bases, with 9 bases remaining between them. Germline V CDR1 and CDR2: SGHRS, YFSETQ. The CDR3 loop spans 12 amino acids. The CDR3 nucleotides are TGCGCCAGCAGCTTTTCATCCGGCGAGCAGTACTTC. This translates into CASSFSSGEQYF.

The V and J genes are TRBV10-1 and TRBJ1-2; 9 bases match TRBD1. From germline, CDR1 is WNHNN and CDR2 SYGVQD (reference sequence). The CDR3 consists of 16 residues. V trimming: 6 bases; J trimming: 8 bases; junction bases outside the gene matches: 16. CDR3 bases: TGCGCCAGCAGACCGGGACAGGGACCCCTTCTATACGGCTACACCTTC. Encoded protein: CASRPGQGPLLYGYTF.

The chain has TRBV9 and TRBJ2-2; 8 positions match TRBD2. With V trimmed by 2 bases and J by 7 bases, 4 bases remained unmatched. CDR3 size: 14 residues. Germline V gene data show CDR1 as SGDLS and CDR2 as YYNGEE. In nucleotides, the CDR3 is TGTGCCAGCAGCGTCCGGGGGGGCATCGGGGAGCTGTTTTTT. Protein: CASSVRGGIGELFF.

This rearrangement joins TRBV6-1 to TRBJ1-5; D gene ambiguous. The CDR3 has 14 residues. Germline V gene lookup returns CDR1 MNHNS and CDR2 SASEGT. V gave up 1 base and J gave up 5 bases, with 9 bases separating them. The CDR3 protein is CASSEGGRDQPQHF. CDR3 bases: TGTGCCAGCAGTGAAGGAGGGCGGGATCAGCCCCAGCATTTT.

This chain connects TRBV4-3 to TRBJ2-7; D possibly corresponds to TRBD2 (5 bases). The CDR3 length is 15 residues. CDR1 LGHNA and CDR2 YSLEER come from the germline V gene. Trimming removed 1 base from V and 0 bases from J, with 10 bases in between. The CDR3 DNA is TGCGCCAGCAGCCAAGTATTAGGGAGCTCCTACGAGCAGTACTTC. Translating it yields CASSQVLGSSYEQYF.